This note documents a single T cell receptor beta chain sequence. The V gene lost 2 bases and the J gene lost 3 bases, with 7 bases spanning the gap. The CDR3 consists of 14 residues. Germline V gene data show CDR1 as SGHTA and CDR2 as FQGTGA. This specimen belongs to a study of blood T cell repertoires in COVID-19. Overall study context: Whether acute or convalescent, the COVID-19 samples came from the United States, Italy and Spain. In each case, the material was cDNA or gDNA derived from T cells, B-cell-depleted T cells, or PBMCs.

Authors' data handling: Amplification of reference gene primers provided the estimated nucleated cell counts. The repertoire was sequenced with immunoSEQ multiplex PCR; TCRdb's copy has only in-frame clones and lacks some. D and trimming were read from the DNA, whereas the V and J calls and clone size are those reported in that table. Of around 260,000 clones listed, around 87% were seen once; the top ten hold around 5%. Enrollment of patients from Seattle took place during active infection, with longitudinal follow-up. The sequenced sample consisted of peripheral blood. This chain connects TRBV7-3 to TRBJ2-2; TRBD2 might be the D (6 bases). The sequence was collected from a woman aged 55-75 years with COVID-19, enrolled during active disease. The CDR3 protein is CASSLGRHTGELFF. The CDR3 DNA sequence: TGTGCCAGCAGCTTAGGGAGGCACACCGGGGAGCTGTTTTTT.